This T cell receptor beta chain was profiled in a study of T-cell reconstitution after alpha-beta-depleted transplantation in children. Study results and caveats: The study reportedly traced alpha-beta T cells about two months after transplant to several hundred expanded graft clones. A year had passed since transplant, and T-cell counts and diversity by then came mostly from newly produced T cells. The high TCRbeta diversity at day 60 in some patients came from surviving recipient T cells and thymic progenitors.

For TCRbeta, the library was prepared with unique molecular identifiers. TCRdb independently ran MiXCR on the PCR reads; one entry per CDR3 protein. The sample yields about 300,000 distinct CDR3 sequences, about a tenth seen once. This clonotype was counted at least ten times. What it binds is unknown. Trimming shortened V by 5 bases and J by 0 bases, and 17 bases separated the two germline ends. The germline gives CDR1 SEHNR, CDR2 FQNEAQ (reference sequence). CDR3 length: 17 amino acids. The chain links TRBV7-9 to TRBJ2-1; a weak D match, TRBD1 (6 bases). The receptor comes from a boy younger than two with acute myeloid leukemia, due to receive a stem cell transplant. Sequencing was performed on PBMCs, taken before TCRalphabeta/CD19-depleted stem cell transplant. The CDR3 loop is CASSLGGTFSSYNEQFF. The CDR3 DNA reads as TGTGCCAGCAGCCTAGGGGGAACTTTCAGCTCCTACAATGAGCAGTTCTTC.